Listed below are T cell receptor beta chains from one sample, sequenced in a study of T cell changes during pregnancy in multiple sclerosis. Clones were read by immunoSEQ multiplex PCR, and TCRdb kept only the in-frame ones, dropping some. Of under 120,000 clones detected, 91% appear once; the ten largest clones hold about 3%. The sequencing here drew on peripheral blood, taken after pregnancy. These receptors all come from a female donor with multiple sclerosis, enrolled in a pregnancy study. The CDR3 runs from the conserved cysteine through the conserved F or W. The D gene is left open where the match is weak. Not every row has a clone size; where given, it reads once, few, many or a size class.

V gene,clone size,J gene,D gene,CDR3 DNA,CDR3 protein
TRBV7-9,.,TRBJ1-2,.,TGTGCCAGCAGCCGAACCCGGGGCTACACCTTC,CASSRTRGYTF
TRBV27,.,TRBJ2-2,TRBD2,TGTGCCAGCAGTTTATCGCCGGGACTAGCGGGGGAGGTCGGGGAGCTGTTTTTT,CASSLSPGLAGEVGELFF
TRBV21-1,.,TRBJ2-7,.,TGTGCCAGCAGCGCCACTATCCGGGACAGGAGATCCTACGAGCAGTACTTC,CASSATIRDRRSYEQYF
TRBV2,.,TRBJ1-6,TRBD1,TGTGCCAGCAGCCGGGACAGGGGTCGGAGTAATTCACCCCTCCACTTT,CASSRDRGRSNSPLHF
TRBV15,.,TRBJ2-7,.,TGTGCCACCAGCAGAGACCCTAGCTCCTACGAGCAGTACTTC,CATSRDPSSYEQYF
TRBV29-1,.,TRBJ2-7,TRBD1,TGCAGCGTTCGGGACAGTTACTACGAGCAGTACTTC,CSVRDSYYEQYF
TRBV9,.,TRBJ1-1,.,TGTGCCAGCAGCATAACAGAGAACACTGAAGCTTTCTTT,CASSITENTEAFF
TRBV4-2,.,TRBJ2-1,TRBD2,TGTGCCAGCTCGCTAGCGGGGACATACAATGAGCAGTTCTTC,CASSLAGTYNEQFF
TRBV19,.,TRBJ2-3,TRBD1,TGTGCCAGTAGTACGCGGGACAGGGGGCAAACAGATACGCAGTATTTT,CASSTRDRGQTDTQYF
TRBV5-1,.,TRBJ2-7,.,TGCGCCAGCAGCTTGGGTGTTGGGGGCACCTACGAGCAGTACTTC,CASSLGVGGTYEQYF
TRBV7-3,.,TRBJ2-2,TRBD2,TGTGCCAGCAGCCGTACCGGGACTAGCCTCGCCGGGGAGCTGTTTTTT,CASSRTGTSLAGELFF
TRBV19,.,TRBJ2-1,.,TGTGCCAGTAGTATAGTGAGGGGGGGGGCCAATGAGCAGTTCTTC,CASSIVRGGANEQFF
TRBV7-6,.,TRBJ2-2,TRBD2,TGTGCCAGCAGCCCCGGACTAGCGGGGGGGGCTACCGGGGAGCTGTTTTTT,CASSPGLAGGATGELFF
TRBV19,.,TRBJ2-1,TRBD1,TGTGCCAGTAGCAACACAGGGACAGCTTACAATGAGCAGTTCTTC,CASSNTGTAYNEQFF
TRBV19,.,TRBJ2-7,TRBD1,TGTGCCAGTGAGGGGGCGGACTCCTACGAGCAGTACTTC,CASEGADSYEQYF
TRBV19,.,TRBJ1-1,.,TGTGCCAGTAGTATCGGGGTTATGAACACTGAAGCTTTCTTT,CASSIGVMNTEAFF
TRBV27,.,TRBJ2-5,TRBD2,TGTGCCAGCAGTTTATTGGCGGGGGATGGAGAGACCCAGTACTTC,CASSLLAGDGETQYF
TRBV27,.,TRBJ2-1,TRBD1,TGTGCCAGCAGTTTCGACAGGGGATTGGGGAATGAGCAGTTCTTC,CASSFDRGLGNEQFF
TRBV19,.,TRBJ1-6,.,TGTGCCAGTAGTGCCTCCCGGGAGGGAAATTCACCCCTCCACTTT,CASSASREGNSPLHF
TRBV6-6,.,TRBJ2-1,TRBD2,TGTGCCAGCAGTTCTGGACTAGACTCCTACAATGAGCAGTTCTTC,CASSSGLDSYNEQFF
TRBV5-1,once,TRBJ1-4,TRBD1,TGCGCCAGCAGCACGAGACAGGGTGTGGATGAAAAACTGTTTTTT,CASSTRQGVDEKLFF
TRBV10-3,.,TRBJ1-4,TRBD1,TGTGCCATCAGTGACACGACAGGGACAACTAATGAAAAACTGTTTTTT,CAISDTTGTTNEKLFF
TRBV5-4,.,TRBJ2-1,.,TGTGCCAGCAGCCACCTGTCGGACTACCAGTTCTTC,CASSHLSDYQFF
TRBV29-1,.,TRBJ2-7,.,TGCAGCGTTGAAGAGGGGACACCCCCTTGGGAGCAGTACTTC,CSVEEGTPPWEQYF
TRBV11-3,.,TRBJ2-1,TRBD2,TGTGCCAGCAGCTTTAGCGGGGGGGCGAACAATGAGCAGTTCTTC,CASSFSGGANNEQFF
TRBV9,once,TRBJ2-2,TRBD2,TGTGCCAGCAGCCTTGAAGCGGGGGCCAGAGACACCGGGGAGCTGTTTTTT,CASSLEAGARDTGELFF
TRBV7-3,.,TRBJ2-3,.,TGTGCCAGCAGCTCCCTCCCCCCGGATACGCAGTATTTT,CASSSLPPDTQYF
TRBV28,.,TRBJ2-2,.,TGTGCCAGCAGTTTTTTCACCAGCGGGACCGGGGAGCTGTTTTTT,CASSFFTSGTGELFF
TRBV11-2,.,TRBJ2-3,.,TGTGCCAGCAGCCGGGACTTTAGCACAGATACGCAGTATTTT,CASSRDFSTDTQYF
TRBV19,few,TRBJ2-3,TRBD2,TGTGCCAGTAGATCCGGGGGGGCCATAGATACGCAGTATTTT,CASRSGGAIDTQYF
TRBV6-1,once,TRBJ2-5,.,TGTGCCAGCAGTGTCCTGGGGGGAGGTGAGGAGACCCAGTACTTC,CASSVLGGGEETQYF
TRBV6-5,.,TRBJ1-3,.,TGTGCCAGCAGTACTTACTCTGGAAACACCATATATTTT,CASSTYSGNTIYF
TRBV5-6,.,TRBJ1-2,.,TGTGCCAGCAGCTTCGGGTTTGGCTACACCTTC,CASSFGFGYTF
TRBV6-1,.,TRBJ2-6,.,TGTGCCAGCTTACACCCCTCTGGGGCCAACGTCCTGACTTTC,CASLHPSGANVLTF
TRBV6-5,.,TRBJ2-7,TRBD1,TGTGCCAGCAGTTCTGGACAGGGAGGCTACGAGCAGTACTTC,CASSSGQGGYEQYF
TRBV19,.,TRBJ2-7,.,TGTGCCAGTAGTATCGCGGGCGACGAGCAGTACTTC,CASSIAGDEQYF
TRBV5-1,.,TRBJ2-3,TRBD2,TGCGCCAGCAGCTTGGTTAAGGGTGGCGGGGGGATCACAGATACGCAGTATTTT,CASSLVKGGGGITDTQYF
TRBV29-1,.,TRBJ2-7,.,TGCAGCGTTGTAGTAGCTAGTCCCTACGAGCAGTACTTC,CSVVVASPYEQYF
TRBV2,.,TRBJ2-7,.,TGTGCCAGCAGTGAAGACGGGGTTTCCTACGAGCAGTACTTC,CASSEDGVSYEQYF
TRBV2,.,TRBJ1-1,.,TGTGCCAGCAGACAGGCCTCTGAAGCTTTCTTT,CASRQASEAFF
TRBV29-1,few,TRBJ1-4,TRBD1,TGCAGCGTCCAGGGACAGGTCGGCGGAAAACTGTTTTTT,CSVQGQVGGKLFF
TRBV27,.,TRBJ1-1,TRBD1,TGTGCCAGCAGCAAAGGCCGGGACAGCTGGGGGGACACTGAAGCTTTCTTT,CASSKGRDSWGDTEAFF
TRBV2,.,TRBJ1-1,.,TGTGCCAGCAGCGTAGGGGTGGCATTGGACACTGAAGCTTTCTTT,CASSVGVALDTEAFF
TRBV19,once,TRBJ2-7,TRBD1,TGTGCCAGTAGTATCGGGACAGGGTTATACGAGCAGTACTTC,CASSIGTGLYEQYF
TRBV9,.,TRBJ1-4,.,TGTGCCAGCAGCGTAGATGGTCTTTCAGGGGAAAAACTGTTTTTT,CASSVDGLSGEKLFF
TRBV11-2,.,TRBJ2-2,.,TGTGCCAGCGGATGGGGGGGGCCGACCGGGGAGCTGTTTTTT,CASGWGGPTGELFF
TRBV5-8,.,TRBJ1-5,TRBD1,TGTGCCAGCAGTAGGACAGGGTTACAGCCCCAGCATTTT,CASSRTGLQPQHF
TRBV6-6,.,TRBJ2-7,.,TGTGCCAGCAGTTACGGGACACTAGCCTACGAGCAGTACTTC,CASSYGTLAYEQYF
TRBV13,once,TRBJ2-2,TRBD1,TGTGCCAGCACACATACCCGACCCGGGACAGGGAGGACCGGGGAGCTGTTTTTT,CASTHTRPGTGRTGELFF
TRBV6-1,.,TRBJ2-5,TRBD1,TGTGCCAGCAGTGACCTGACAGGGGGCCAAGAGACCCAGTACTTC,CASSDLTGGQETQYF